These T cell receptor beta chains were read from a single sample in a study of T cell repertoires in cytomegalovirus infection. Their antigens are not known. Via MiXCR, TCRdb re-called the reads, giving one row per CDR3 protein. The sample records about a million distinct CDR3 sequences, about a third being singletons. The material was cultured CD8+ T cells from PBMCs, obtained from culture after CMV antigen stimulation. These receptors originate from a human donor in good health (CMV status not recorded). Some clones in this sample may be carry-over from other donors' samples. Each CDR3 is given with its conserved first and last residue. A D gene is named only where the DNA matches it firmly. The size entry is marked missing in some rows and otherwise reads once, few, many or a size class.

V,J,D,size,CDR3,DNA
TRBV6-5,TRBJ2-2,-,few,CASSYSGGRELFF,TGTGCCAGCAGTTACTCCGGGGGCCGGGAGCTGTTTTTT
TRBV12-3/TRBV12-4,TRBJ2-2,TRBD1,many,CASSRDSGELFF,TGTGCCAGCAGCCGGGACAGCGGGGAGCTGTTTTTT
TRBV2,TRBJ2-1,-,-,CASREGGDNEQFF,TGTGCCAGCAGAGAGGGGGGGGACAATGAGCAGTTCTTC
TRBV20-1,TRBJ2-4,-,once,CSALTSLTKNIQYF,TGCAGTGCTTTGACTAGTCTTACCAAAAACATTCAGTACTTC
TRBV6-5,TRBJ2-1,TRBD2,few,CASSYSGGGSRSYNEQFF,TGTGCCAGCAGTTACAGCGGGGGGGGGTCCCGATCCTACAATGAGCAGTTCTTC
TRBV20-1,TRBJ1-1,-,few,CSARQGTEAFF,TGCAGTGCTAGACAGGGAACTGAAGCTTTCTTT
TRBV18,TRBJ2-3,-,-,CASSPHATTLTDTQYF,TGTGCCAGCTCACCACATGCTACCACCCTCACAGATACGCAGTATTTT
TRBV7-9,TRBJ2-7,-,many,CASSLAGGDEQYF,TGTGCCAGCAGCTTAGCGGGCGGGGACGAGCAGTACTTC
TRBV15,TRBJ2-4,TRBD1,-,CATSRDRGGGKNIQYF,TGTGCCACCAGCAGAGATCGAGGGGGCGGTAAAAACATTCAGTACTTC
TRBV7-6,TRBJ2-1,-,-,CASSFLASEQFF,TGTGCCAGCAGCTTCCTAGCGAGTGAGCAGTTCTTC
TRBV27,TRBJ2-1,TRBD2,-,CASSLFASGGPLTEQFF,TGTGCCAGCAGTTTATTTGCTAGCGGGGGGCCACTGACGGAGCAGTTCTTC
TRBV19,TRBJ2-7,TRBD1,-,CVSSRDRGSSYEQYF,TGTGTCAGTAGCCGAGACAGGGGTAGCTCCTACGAGCAGTACTTC
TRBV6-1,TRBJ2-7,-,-,CASSDRVDEQYF,TGTGCCAGCAGTGACAGGGTCGACGAGCAGTACTTC
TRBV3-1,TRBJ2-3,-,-,CASSQGYSESTDTQYF,TGTGCCAGCAGCCAAGGATATAGCGAGAGCACAGATACGCAGTATTTT
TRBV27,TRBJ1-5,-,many,CASSLISNQPQHF,TGTGCCAGCAGTTTAATTAGCAATCAGCCCCAGCATTTT
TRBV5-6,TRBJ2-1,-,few,CASSLAGHSSYNEQFF,TGTGCCAGCAGCTTGGCCGGACACAGCTCCTACAATGAGCAGTTCTTC
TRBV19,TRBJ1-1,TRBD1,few,CASRTGAVTEAFF,TGTGCCAGTAGGACAGGGGCGGTCACTGAAGCTTTCTTT
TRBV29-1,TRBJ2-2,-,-,CSVEKVGVGELFF,TGCAGCGTTGAAAAAGTGGGGGTCGGGGAGCTGTTTTTT
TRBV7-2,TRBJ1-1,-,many,CASSQLPTGLTEAFF,TGTGCCAGCAGCCAACTACCGACAGGTCTCACTGAAGCTTTCTTT
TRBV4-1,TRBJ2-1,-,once,CASSQEGPDNEQFF,TGCGCCAGCAGCCAAGAAGGACCGGACAATGAGCAGTTCTTC
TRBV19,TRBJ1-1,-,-,CASHLRGTEAFF,TGTGCCAGCCACCTCCGGGGAACTGAAGCTTTCTTT
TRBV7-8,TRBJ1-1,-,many,CASSLGGAGTEAFF,TGTGCCAGCAGCTTAGGGGGGGCGGGCACTGAAGCTTTCTTT
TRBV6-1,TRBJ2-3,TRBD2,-,CASSKPSGGTDTQYF,TGTGCCAGCAGTAAACCTAGCGGGGGTACAGATACGCAGTATTTT